One and the same sample provided the 9 T cell receptor beta chains below, sequenced in a study of identical twins. TCRdb reprocessed the 5' RACE reads via MiXCR and lists one record per CDR3 protein. The sample shows 1.5 million to 2 million distinct CDR3 sequences, less than 40% of them seen only once. The sequenced material came from cord blood. Receptor source: a newborn girl in good health.

The chain couples TRBV10-3 to TRBJ2-1; 10 nucleotides agree with TRBD2. The CDR3 contains 16 residues. CDR1 and CDR2 from the germline V gene are ENHRY and SYGVKD. Trimming removed 6 bases from V and 6 bases from J; junction bases left unmatched: 11. The CDR3 region has the DNA TGTGCCATCAGGCCGACTAGCGGGCAAGGCGGCAATGAGCAGTTCTTC. The encoded protein is CAIRPTSGQGGNEQFF.

J is TRBJ2-3 and V is TRBV4-1; 12 bases line up with TRBD2. Looked up from germline, CDR1 is MGHRA and CDR2 is YSYEKL. V shed 3 bases and J 6 bases; nucleotides not matched to a gene: 7. This CDR3 region has 16 residues. The CDR3 here is CASSQKRLAGADTQYF. CDR3 coding DNA: TGCGCCAGCAGCCAGAAACGACTAGCGGGGGCGGATACGCAGTATTTT.

This clonotype has more than one count but fewer than ten. V is TRBV3-1 and J is TRBJ2-2; 8 nucleotides align to TRBD2. This CDR3 contains 19 residues. CDR1 and CDR2 (germline): LGHDT, YNNKEL (reference sequence). J gave up 5 bases and V 0 bases, and 14 bases lay outside the gene matches. The CDR3 DNA follows: TGTGCCAGCAGCCAAGACTCCCTGGGCCTAGCGGGTCTAACCGGGGAGCTGTTTTTT. Encoded protein: CASSQDSLGLAGLTGELFF.

The rearrangement links TRBV20-1 to TRBJ2-5; 8 bases are a match to TRBD1. The V segment lost 6 bases and the J segment 5 bases; nucleotides outside the gene matches: 5. The CDR3 is 12 amino acids. Germline V gives CDR1 DFQATT, CDR2 SNEGSKA (reference sequence). CDR3 coding DNA: TGCAGTGCAGGACAGGGACAGGAGACCCAGTACTTC. Translating it yields CSAGQGQETQYF.

This clonotype has a handful of counts. The rearrangement uses TRBV5-1 and TRBJ1-1; the match to TRBD1 covers 7 bases. The CDR3 extends over 15 amino acids. Germline V lookup: CDR1 SGHRS, CDR2 YFSETQ. V dropped 4 bases and J dropped 5; count of bases not matched to a gene: 11. The CDR3 DNA follows: TGCGCCAGCAGCCCGCACAGGGGATTCGGGACTGAAGCTTTCTTT. Translating it yields CASSPHRGFGTEAFF.

The genes are TRBV27 and TRBJ1-1; D remains unclear. CDR1 MNHEY and CDR2 SMNVEV come from the germline V gene (reference sequence). The CDR3 sequence is 12 residues long. V lost 5 bases and J lost 7, with 11 bases in between. The CDR3 DNA follows: TGTGCCAGCAGTCTGATGAGAGGTGAAGCTTTCTTT. Encoded protein: CASSLMRGEAFF.

In regard to this clonotype: One junction end does not reproduce the germline sequence, and a read error may be involved. The chain carries TRBV20-1 and TRBJ2-3, with 13 bases that match TRBD2. The germline gives CDR1 DFQATT, CDR2 SNEGSKA (reference sequence). The length of the CDR3 is 16 residues. The CDR3 loop is CSTSGGTSGGTDTQYF. The CDR3 DNA follows: TGCAGTACTAGTGGGGGGACTAGCGGGGGCACAGATACGCAGTATTTT.

This chain connects TRBV27 to TRBJ2-1; D is uncertain. Trimming left V 8 bases short and J 8 bases short, with 16 bases between. The CDR3 extends over 13 amino acids. Germline V gene sequence: CDR1 MNHEY, CDR2 SMNVEV (reference sequence). The chain's CDR3 is CASRQAYPYEQFF. Here the CDR3 DNA reads TGTGCCAGCCGTCAGGCTTATCCCTATGAGCAGTTCTTC.

The chain recombines TRBV20-1 with TRBJ2-1; the match to TRBD2 covers 8 bases. V was pared by 1 base and J by 4 bases, with 6 bases of the junction left unmatched. The CDR3 has 15 residues. The germline V gene encodes CDR1 DFQATT and CDR2 SNEGSKA (reference sequence). As DNA, the CDR3 is TGCAGTGCTAGAGTGAGGAGCGGGAGTTACAATGAGCAGTTCTTC. Residues: CSARVRSGSYNEQFF.